Below are 8 T cell receptor beta chains sequenced from a single sample in a study of Graves' ophthalmopathy and Graves' hyperthyroidism. Amplification of the TCR beta CDR3 regions used RNA transcripts (as template). HTBI primers served in a first-round RT-PCR, which a second-round multiplex PCR followed. TCRdb re-called the multiplex PCR reads through MiXCR, storing one row per CDR3 protein. The sample shows around 670,000 distinct CDR3 sequences, 40% of them seen only once. The sequenced material came from peripheral blood. Receptors were obtained from an adult man with Graves' ophthalmopathy.

About this clonotype: Relative to the germline gene, one junction end is altered; a read error may explain this. The chain employs TRBV2 and TRBJ2-2, with 11 bases identical to TRBD1. Germline-derived CDR1 and CDR2 are SNHLY and FYNNEI. The CDR3 is 14 amino acids. The CDR3 loop reads CASKGTGGTRELVF. The DNA for the CDR3 is TGTGCCAGCAAGGGGACAGGGGGGACCCGGGAGCTGGTTTTT.

Only a few counts were recorded for this clonotype. This chain connects TRBV5-1 to TRBJ2-7; TRBD1 or TRBD2 may be the D gene (5 bases each). CDR3 size: 16 residues. Germline V gives CDR1 SGHRS, CDR2 YFSETQ. The germline V and J ends were trimmed by 0 bases and 2 bases, with 15 bases remaining between them. CDR3 bases: TGCGCCAGCAGCTTGGCCTCGGGGCCCACGCCCTACGAGCAGTACTTC. This encodes CASSLASGPTPYEQYF.

This chain links TRBV29-1 with TRBJ2-6; D is tentatively TRBD1 or TRBD2 (5 bases each). The germline V gene has CDR1 SQVTM and CDR2 ANQGSEA. CDR3 length equals 16 residues. Trimming removed 0 bases from V and 0 bases from J, with 9 bases in between. The CDR3 nucleotides are TGCAGCGTTGAAGAACGGGACGGCTCTGGGGCCAACGTCCTGACTTTC. It specifies CSVEERDGSGANVLTF.

This clonotype has at least ten counts. V is TRBV5-1 and J is TRBJ1-1; D gene unclear. CDR3 length equals 14 residues. Germline V gene lookup returns CDR1 SGHRS and CDR2 YFSETQ. With 0 bases removed from V and 5 bases from J, the gap between germline ends came to 11 bases. CDR3 coding DNA: TGCGCCAGCAGCTTGGACGGAGGGAGGACTGAAGCTTTCTTT. This gives the protein CASSLDGGRTEAFF.

Regarding this clonotype: Compared with germline, one end of the junction differs, possibly owing to a read error. The V and J genes are TRBV7-8 and TRBJ2-6, with 8 nucleotides matching TRBD1. This CDR3 contains 17 residues. Germline V gene data show CDR1 as SGHVS and CDR2 as FQNEAQ. CDR3 sequence (DNA): TGCGCCAGCAGCCAAGACAGGGGCCGCTCTGGGGCCAAGGTCCTGACTTTC. This encodes CASSQDRGRSGAKVLTF.

This chain uses TRBV29-1 with TRBJ2-7, with 9 positions matching TRBD1. CDR1 and CDR2 from the germline V gene are SQVTM and ANQGSEA. The CDR3 loop spans 12 amino acids. J lost 2 bases, V lost 8 bases, and 4 bases had no gene match. The CDR3 loop is CSLGQGTYEQYF. CDR3 DNA: TGCAGCTTGGGACAGGGAACCTACGAGCAGTACTTC.

The gene calls are TRBV9 and TRBJ1-2, with 10 bases aligning to TRBD1. The CDR3 is made up of 15 amino acids. Trimming cost V 2 bases and J 4 bases; bases outside gene matches: 5. CDR1 is SGDLS, CDR2 YYNGEE, per germline. The DNA of the CDR3 is TGTGCCAGCAGCGTGGGGACAGGGGCGGTCTATGGCTACACCTTC. This translates into CASSVGTGAVYGYTF.

At least ten counts were recorded for this clonotype. V usage is TRBV2 and J usage is TRBJ1-5; tentatively, D is TRBD1 (6 bases). Deletions cut 6 bases from V and 8 bases from J, with 14 bases between. Per the germline V gene, CDR1 is SNHLY and CDR2 is FYNNEI. The CDR3 runs 13 residues. The CDR3 sequence is CASSYRVLEPQHF. CDR3 coding DNA: TGTGCCAGCAGCTACAGGGTACTTGAGCCCCAGCATTTT.